This TCR beta chain came from a study of cytomegalovirus exposure and HLA in healthy donors. Study results and limitations: Reportedly, diagnosis of cytomegalovirus status by the classifier showed high specificity and sensitivity. The authors listed 150 to 200 TCR beta chains as cytomegalovirus-associated.

CDR3 length: 15 amino acids. V lost 4 bases and J lost 5; bases outside the gene matches: 4. Germline V gene sequence: CDR1 LGHNA, CDR2 YNFKEQ. This table comes from immunoSEQ multiplex PCR, and its TCRdb copy is limited to in-frame clones, with some not included. The table includes almost 200,000 clones, about three quarters detected once. Among the 120 subjects of the validation cohort, separate from the roughly 670-subject first cohort, were the donors. Worth noting for this clone: Its matching antigen is unknown. Other DNA sequences in the sample encode the same CDR3.

The source material was PBMCs. The sequence derives from a woman younger than 45 in good health and CMV-seronegative. The rearrangement links TRBV4-2 to TRBJ2-1, with 11 bases that match TRBD2. The CDR3, as DNA: TGTGCCAGCAGCCCACTAGCGGGAGCCAACAATGAGCAGTTCTTC. Residues: CASSPLAGANNEQFF.